A single TCR beta chain is shown here with its context. Its antigen is undetermined. Data came from immunoSEQ multiplex PCR; TCRdb stores just in-frame clones and leaves some out. The sample has approximately 70,000 clones; 76% are singletons. The sort gate was single viable CD3+CD4+CD8-CD45RO+ cells for memory CD4+ T cells. Donors' CMV status reflects serum IgG against pp150, pp28, p38, p52. These data come from a study of memory CD4+ T cells and cytomegalovirus serostatus. The CDR3 spans 15 residues. J gave up 3 bases and V 5 bases, and 5 bases lay outside the gene matches. Germline V gene data show CDR1 as SGHTA and CDR2 as FQGNSA. Whole-study results and caveats: Suggested: most of the CMV-linked TCR signature lies in CD4+ memory cells. Of approximately 160 reported CMV TCRbeta sequences, about 70 were found in memory CD4+ repertoires.

V gene TRBV7-2 combines with J gene TRBJ2-7; 12 bases are shared with TRBD1. The TCR originated in an adult in good health and CMV-seropositive. The sample was memory CD4+ T cells from blood. The DNA of the CDR3 is TGTGCCAGCAGCAGGGGGACAGGGGGCATCTACGAGCAGTACTTC. The encoded protein is CASSRGTGGIYEQYF.